The 20 T cell receptor beta chains below all came from one sample that was sequenced in a study of blood T cell repertoires in COVID-19. Only in-frame clones appear in the TCRdb table, and some are missing; sequencing was by immunoSEQ multiplex PCR. The sample carries more than 250,000 clones, nearly 85% recorded once. The sample taken for sequencing was peripheral blood. These TCRs come from a human donor in a cohort sampled during active COVID-19.

The chain couples TRBV5-4 to TRBJ2-1; 10 bases match TRBD1. With 0 bases clipped from V and 7 bases from J, the junction kept 7 bases outside the gene matches. This CDR3 contains 16 residues. Looked up from germline, CDR1 is SGHNT and CDR2 is YYREEE (reference sequence). The CDR3 spells CASSLGRQGARNEQFF. The CDR3 DNA reads TGTGCCAGCAGCTTGGGCCGACAGGGGGCGAGGAATGAGCAGTTCTTC.

The gene calls are TRBV2 and TRBJ2-3; TRBD2 matches 11 bases. V gave up 10 bases and J gave up 4 bases; unmatched junction bases: 10. CDR1 SNHLY and CDR2 FYNNEI come from the germline V gene. CDR3 length: 15 amino acids. The CDR3 spells CATQLSGGAADTQYF. For the CDR3, the DNA is TGTGCCACGCAACTTAGCGGGGGGGCCGCAGATACGCAGTATTTT.

The chain joins TRBV28 to TRBJ1-5; TRBD1 agrees at 7 bases. Germline assignment: CDR1 MDHEN and CDR2 SYDVKM. The CDR3 extends over 16 amino acids. V lost 4 bases to trimming and J lost 3 bases; unmatched junction nucleotides: 9. The CDR3 reads CASSSSGTALNQPQHF. In DNA form, the CDR3 reads TGTGCCAGCAGTTCTTCCGGGACAGCGCTCAATCAGCCCCAGCATTTT.

This chain joins TRBV4-2 and TRBJ1-2; the match to TRBD1 covers 10 bases. Germline trimming cut 0 bases from V and 8 bases from J; bases unmatched to any gene: 9. Per germline, CDR1 LGHNA and CDR2 YNFKEQ. This CDR3 comprises 16 residues. The CDR3 sequence is CASSQDHAGQGTGYTF. CDR3 DNA sequence: TGTGCCAGCAGCCAAGATCACGCGGGACAGGGGACGGGCTACACCTTC.

The genes are TRBV14 and TRBJ2-1; D is undetermined. CDR1 and CDR2 (germline): SGHDN, FVKESK. V dropped 0 bases and J dropped 0 bases, with 9 bases sitting between them. The CDR3 runs 16 residues. CDR3 residues: CASSQDLPSSYNEQFF. In DNA, the CDR3 is TGTGCCAGCAGCCAAGATCTTCCCAGCTCCTACAATGAGCAGTTCTTC.

This clone was detected a few times. The V and J genes are TRBV5-1 and TRBJ2-6; 7 positions agree with TRBD1. With 2 bases clipped from V and 2 bases from J, the junction kept 7 bases outside the gene matches. CDR1 SGHRS and CDR2 YFSETQ come from the germline V gene. The CDR3 length is 17 residues. The CDR3 DNA sequence: TGCGCCAGCAGCTTATCTCCGACAGGGACTGGGGCCAACGTCCTGACTTTC. Translation: CASSLSPTGTGANVLTF.

The chain couples TRBV9 to TRBJ2-3, with TRBD1 matching over 9 bases. This CDR3 is built from 14 residues. Germline V gene lookup returns CDR1 SGDLS and CDR2 YYNGEE. After removal of 4 bases from V and 4 bases from J, the junction contained 4 bases not matched to a gene. In nucleotides, the CDR3 is TGTGCCAGCAGCCGCGGACAGGGGCCAGATACGCAGTATTTT. This translates into CASSRGQGPDTQYF.

This clone was seen only once. The chain combines TRBV24-1 with TRBJ1-3; no definite D call. The V end was cut by 2 bases, the J end by 2 bases, with 12 bases between. The CDR3 runs 16 residues. Germline values: CDR1 KGHDR, CDR2 SFDVKD. The CDR3 spells CATSDSPLPAGNTIYF. The DNA for the CDR3 is TGTGCCACCAGTGATTCCCCCCTTCCGGCTGGAAACACCATATATTTT.

CDR3 region: CASSSAWTDRGSPLHF. Here the CDR3 DNA reads TGTGCCAGCAGTTCAGCTTGGACAGACCGCGGTTCACCCCTCCACTTT. The V call is TRBV27, the J call TRBJ1-6, with D perhaps matching TRBD1 (6 bases). Trimming took 4 bases from V and 9 from J, leaving 19 bases between them. Germline CDR1 reads MNHEY; CDR2 reads SMNVEV (reference sequence). This CDR3 contains 16 residues.

This clone is a singleton in its sample. J is TRBJ2-2 and V is TRBV10-3, with TRBD2 matching over 11 bases. With 4 bases clipped from V and 3 bases from J, the junction kept 16 bases outside the gene matches. The length of the CDR3 is 20 residues. Germline V lookup: CDR1 ENHRY, CDR2 SYGVKD. The CDR3 sequence is CAISANGKNSGGDYTGELFF. The CDR3 bases are TGTGCCATCAGTGCCAATGGGAAAAATAGCGGGGGGGATTACACCGGGGAGCTGTTTTTT.

Only a few counts were recorded for this clone. V gene TRBV28 combines with J gene TRBJ1-6; 7 nucleotides match TRBD1. The CDR3 runs to 14 residues. Germline V gene data show CDR1 as MDHEN and CDR2 as SYDVKM. The ends lost 5 bases at V and 10 bases at J; junction bases unmatched: 8. CDR3 coding DNA: TGTGCCAGCAGTCTGACAGGGATTGACTCACCCCTCCACTTT. It translates to CASSLTGIDSPLHF.

This sequence joins TRBV6-4 and TRBJ2-5; 7 bases fit TRBD1. CDR1 MRHNA and CDR2 SNTAGT come from the germline V gene. The CDR3 is made up of 15 amino acids. The V gene end was trimmed by 2 bases and the J gene end by 5 bases; junction bases not matched to a gene: 8. CDR3 nucleotides: TGTGCCAGCAGTGACGTCACAGGGGTTTCGGAGACCCAGTACTTC. Encoded protein: CASSDVTGVSETQYF.

This chain connects TRBV7-2 to TRBJ2-7; 8 nucleotides agree with TRBD2. This CDR3 is built from 18 residues. Germline CDR1 SGHTA, CDR2 FQGNSA. V was clipped by 1 base and J by 4 bases; unmatched bases: 15. The CDR3: CASSLEVVAGGARYEQYF. The CDR3 DNA follows: TGTGCCAGCAGCTTAGAGGTAGTTGCGGGGGGCGCTCGTTACGAGCAGTACTTC.

The chain employs TRBV4-1 and TRBJ2-1; 10 positions match TRBD2. Trimming at V came to 7 bases and at J to 7 bases, leaving 4 bases not matched to a gene. The V gene's germline CDR1 is MGHRA and CDR2 YSYEKL. The CDR3 extends over 13 amino acids. CDR3 in amino acids: CASKISGGNEQFF. The CDR3, as DNA: TGCGCCAGCAAAATTAGCGGGGGGAATGAGCAGTTCTTC.

The sample holds one count of this clone. The rearrangement joins TRBV6-2 or TRBV6-3 to TRBJ2-5; D perhaps matches TRBD2 (5 bases). Between the trimmed V and J ends, which lost 2 bases and 5 bases, there was a span of 15 bases. This CDR3 comprises 15 residues. Germline V gene lookup returns CDR1 MNHEY and CDR2 SVGEGT. This CDR3 is CASSYIFGPGETQYF. The DNA for the CDR3 is TGTGCCAGCAGTTACATATTTGGGCCGGGGGAGACCCAGTACTTC.

The V gene is TRBV19, the J gene TRBJ1-5; 7 bases are a match to TRBD1. Losses at the gene ends were 6 bases for V and 3 bases for J; bases not matched to a gene: 20. Germline values: CDR1 LNHDA, CDR2 SQIVND (reference sequence). This CDR3 is built from 19 residues. The CDR3 loop reads CASRSIGRGRTGDNQPQHF. CDR3 coding DNA: TGTGCCAGTAGGTCAATCGGGCGCGGGAGGACAGGCGACAATCAGCCCCAGCATTTT.

The chain joins TRBV5-4 to TRBJ2-5, with 9 bases lining up with TRBD2. V was pared by 1 base and J by 5 bases, with 3 bases of the junction left unmatched. CDR3 length: 14 amino acids. Germline values: CDR1 SGHNT, CDR2 YYREEE (reference sequence). Here the CDR3 DNA reads TGTGCCAGCAGCTTGTGGCGGGAGGGGGAGACCCAGTACTTC. Translation: CASSLWREGETQYF.

The chain employs TRBV11-2 and TRBJ2-3, with TRBD2 matching 9 bases. This CDR3 contains 15 residues. The V segment lost 1 base and the J segment 8 bases; nucleotides outside the gene matches: 7. In germline, CDR1 is SGHAT, CDR2 FQNNGV. The CDR3 is CASSLVAGGPGTQYF. The DNA of the CDR3 is TGTGCCAGCAGCTTAGTGGCGGGAGGGCCAGGTACGCAGTATTTT. The complete variable domain, with remaining parts taken from reference TRBV11-2 and TRBJ2-3, reads EAGVAQSPRYKIIEKRQSVAFWCNPISGHATLYWYQQILGQGPKLLIQFQNNGVVDDSQLPKDRFSAERLKGVDSTLKIQPAKLEDSAVYLCASSLVAGGPGTQYFGPGTRLTVL.

The gene calls are TRBV28 and TRBJ1-3, with D uncertain. Germline V gives CDR1 MDHEN, CDR2 SYDVKM. Trimming cost V 6 bases and J 0 bases, with 18 bases left between them. CDR3 length: 17 residues. CDR3 bases: TGTGCCAGCAGAAAGCGAGAGGGTCGAACCTCTGGAAACACCATATATTTT. Translated, it gives CASRKREGRTSGNTIYF.

The chain uses TRBV3-1 (or the pseudogene TRBV3-2) and TRBJ1-1; 11 bases map to TRBD1. V was clipped by 4 bases and J by 4 bases; unmatched bases: 8. The V gene's germline CDR1 is LGHDT and CDR2 YNNKEL (reference sequence). The CDR3 has 16 residues. CDR3 nucleotides: TGTGCCAGCAGCCCAAGAGCGGGACAGGGGGGCACTGAAGCTTTCTTT. This encodes CASSPRAGQGGTEAFF.